Below are 19 T cell receptor beta chains sequenced from a single sample in a study of naive and memory T cell subsets. Ligated cDNA underwent four rounds of PCR with nested alpha and beta constant region primers and SP2. TCRdb processed the UMI-ligation and nested PCR reads anew with MiXCR; each CDR3 protein has one entry. The sample shows about 26,000 distinct CDR3 sequences, 5.2% of them seen only once. The library had UMIs added by 3' ligation of an oligonucleotide to TCR cDNA. The sequenced material came from blood. Receptors were obtained from an adult in good health.

This clonotype was seen a few times. The gene calls are TRBV12-3 or TRBV12-4 and TRBJ1-5; TRBD1 is a possible D gene (6 bases). Trimming shortened V by 7 bases and J by 8 bases, and 15 bases separated the two germline ends. This CDR3 comprises 13 residues. Written as DNA, the CDR3 is TGTGCCAGCAACAGAAACAGGGTAGAGCCCCAGCATTTT. Translating gives CASNRNRVEPQHF.

This clonotype was counted at least ten times. The chain couples TRBV3-1 to TRBJ1-3; D is ambiguous. The germline gives CDR1 LGHDT, CDR2 YNNKEL (reference sequence). The CDR3 loop spans 16 amino acids. V lost 7 bases to trimming and J lost 0 bases, with 16 bases between them. The CDR3 DNA is TGTGCCAGCACCCTACGACCAGGTGTCTCTGGAAACACCATATATTTT. This translates into CASTLRPGVSGNTIYF.

The chain employs TRBV10-3 and TRBJ1-4, with D tentatively TRBD1 (5 bases). The CDR3 extends over 13 amino acids. V lost 6 bases and J 1 base, leaving 6 bases between the germline ends. Per the germline V gene, CDR1 is ENHRY and CDR2 is SYGVKD. The CDR3 spells CAIRGGTNEKLFF. CDR3 sequence (DNA): TGTGCCATCAGGGGGGGAACTAATGAAAAACTGTTTTTT.

This clonotype was counted ten times or more. CDR3 DNA: TGTGCCAGCAGAAGTTATGGCCCCGGACTTCGGGGCTACACCTTC. Translation: CASRSYGPGLRGYTF. The chain couples TRBV28 to TRBJ1-2; D is uncertain. Germline V CDR1 and CDR2: MDHEN, SYDVKM. There are 15 residues in the CDR3. Deletions cut 6 bases from V and 8 bases from J, with 22 bases between.

This clonotype was detected a few times. This chain links TRBV7-8 with TRBJ2-1; 8 bases are shared with TRBD2. The CDR3 spans 18 residues. The ends lost 5 bases at V and 0 bases at J; junction bases unmatched: 12. CDR1 and CDR2 from the germline V gene are SGHVS and FQNEAQ. In DNA form, the CDR3 reads TGTGCCAGCAGCCCAAATTTCTCGGGAGGGCACTCCTACAATGAGCAGTTCTTC. It translates to CASSPNFSGGHSYNEQFF.

This clonotype was counted ten times or more. The chain links TRBV6-1 to TRBJ1-2; 7 nucleotides agree with TRBD1. The length of the CDR3 is 13 residues. Unmatched junction bases numbered 3, after V lost 6 bases and J lost 2 bases. CDR1 MNHNS and CDR2 SASEGT come from the germline V gene. The CDR3 DNA reads as TGTGCCAGCAGCAGGGGACAGAACTATGGCTACACCTTC. Its protein product is CASSRGQNYGYTF.

This clonotype was seen more than once but under ten times. This chain uses TRBV7-2 with TRBJ2-7, with TRBD2 identical over 9 bases. This CDR3 has 17 amino acids. CDR1 and CDR2 from the germline V gene are SGHTA and FQGNSA. V shed 3 bases, J shed 1 base, and the junction held 10 bases outside the gene matches. For the CDR3, the DNA is TGTGCCAGCAGCTTTACCGGAAGCGGGAGGTTATCCTACGAGCAGTACTTC. It yields the protein CASSFTGSGRLSYEQYF.

In the case of this clonotype: This may be a read error, as it is one base from a much larger clone. The genes are TRBV7-2 and TRBJ1-4; no clear D gene. The CDR3 sequence is 13 residues long. Germline lookup yields CDR1 SGHTA and CDR2 FQGNSA. V gave up 5 bases and J gave up 12 bases, with 16 bases separating them. The CDR3 spells CASSLDGFGQLFF. CDR3 coding DNA: TGTGCCAGCAGCCTGGACGGTTTTGGGCAACTGTTTTTT.

This clonotype was detected only a few times. The chain joins TRBV27 to TRBJ1-2, with no clear D. V shed 5 bases and J shed 5 bases, with 21 bases lying between them. CDR1 MNHEY and CDR2 SMNVEV come from the germline V gene (reference sequence). CDR3 length: 16 residues. The CDR3 spells CASSPSAGQTIYGYTF. The CDR3 nucleotides are TGTGCCAGCAGTCCCTCCGCGGGTCAGACGATTTATGGCTACACCTTC.

This clonotype was seen only a few times. The CDR3 DNA is TGTGCCAGCAGCTCAGGACTAGCGGGGCCGTACACAGATACGCAGTATTTT. Encoded protein: CASSSGLAGPYTDTQYF. The chain recombines TRBV7-2 with TRBJ2-3, with 12 bases lining up with TRBD2. The CDR3 consists of 17 residues. CDR1 is SGHTA, CDR2 FQGNSA, per germline. V lost 4 bases, J lost 2 bases, and 7 bases stayed unmatched.

This chain connects TRBV7-8 to TRBJ1-1; D may be TRBD1 (6 bases). Germline values: CDR1 SGHVS, CDR2 FQNEAQ. Trimming shortened V by 5 bases and J by 0 bases, and 34 bases separated the two germline ends. This CDR3 is 22 amino acids long. CDR3 coding DNA: TGTGCCAGCAGCAGTCGGGTTGGGGGGGCGCCCAAAACGACTCCCATGAACACTGAAGCTTTCTTT. Its translation: CASSSRVGGAPKTTPMNTEAFF.

This clonotype has a count of ten or more. The chain has TRBV12-3 or TRBV12-4 and TRBJ1-1, with D maybe TRBD1 (5 bases). The CDR3 length is 14 residues. V lost 3 bases and J lost 4, with 12 bases in between. Here the CDR3 reads CASSFSGAVTEAFF. The DNA of the CDR3 is TGTGCCAGCAGTTTTAGTGGGGCCGTCACTGAAGCTTTCTTT.

This clonotype occurred a few times. The rearrangement uses TRBV20-1 and TRBJ2-1; possibly TRBD1 for D (6 bases). V lost 6 bases to trimming and J lost 3 bases, with 21 bases between them. Germline V lookup: CDR1 DFQATT, CDR2 SNEGSKA (reference sequence). This CDR3 has 16 residues. CDR3 loop: CSAKAPGAILYNEQFF. The CDR3 coding sequence is TGCAGTGCCAAAGCCCCAGGGGCGATACTCTACAATGAGCAGTTCTTC.

This clonotype was observed many times. Here the CDR3 reads CSVEGGPSETDTQYF. CDR3 sequence (DNA): TGCAGCGTTGAGGGGGGTCCGAGCGAGACAGATACGCAGTATTTT. The chain uses TRBV29-1 and TRBJ2-3, with D maybe TRBD2 (6 bases). The germline gives CDR1 SQVTM, CDR2 ANQGSEA. The germline V and J ends were trimmed by 3 bases and 3 bases, with 16 bases remaining between them. The CDR3 loop spans 15 amino acids.

This clonotype was observed at least ten times. V is TRBV20-1 and J is TRBJ1-3; TRBD1 is a possible D gene (5 bases). Germline values: CDR1 DFQATT, CDR2 SNEGSKA (reference sequence). The CDR3 sequence is 17 residues long. The ends were cut back, 2 bases at V and 4 bases at J, with 21 bases in the middle. In DNA form, the CDR3 reads TGCAGTGCTAGAAAAACAACTATAGGGGTGTCCGGAAACACCATATATTTT. This gives the protein CSARKTTIGVSGNTIYF.

This clonotype was seen at least ten times. The J gene is TRBJ2-1, the V gene TRBV20-1; D might be TRBD2 (6 bases). The CDR3 spans 15 residues. Trimming left V 4 bases short and J 2 bases short, with 15 bases between. Germline CDR1 DFQATT, CDR2 SNEGSKA (reference sequence). CDR3 coding DNA: TGCAGTGCTACAAGGGACTCCTCACCCTACAATGAGCAGTTCTTC. It encodes CSATRDSSPYNEQFF.

Only a few counts were recorded for this clonotype. The chain has TRBV5-6 and TRBJ1-2; a possible D gene is TRBD1 (5 bases). The V and J ends lost 5 bases and 8 bases respectively, with 22 bases between them. The CDR3 consists of 15 residues. Germline V gene data show CDR1 as SGHDT and CDR2 as YYEEEE. The CDR3 spells CASSLMDNRGYGYTF. Written as DNA, the CDR3 is TGTGCCAGCAGTCTCATGGACAACAGAGGATACGGCTACACCTTC.

This clonotype was picked up many times. The chain has TRBV7-9 and TRBJ1-1; 7 bases map to TRBD1. CDR1 is SEHNR and CDR2 is FQNEAQ in the germline V gene (reference sequence). V lost 4 bases to trimming and J lost 6 bases; unmatched junction nucleotides: 2. This CDR3 has 12 amino acids. The CDR3, as DNA: TGTGCCAGCAGCTGGGACAGTGCTGAAGCTTTCTTT. Amino acid sequence: CASSWDSAEAFF.

This clonotype was counted many times. The chain joins TRBV27 to TRBJ2-3, with a possible D match to TRBD2 (6 bases). The V end was cut by 4 bases, the J end by 5 bases, with 22 bases between. Germline assignment: CDR1 MNHEY and CDR2 SMNVEV (reference sequence). The length of the CDR3 is 17 residues. The CDR3: CASSSGVLGPGIDTQYF. Written as DNA, the CDR3 is TGTGCCAGCAGTTCGGGGGTACTTGGACCGGGGATAGATACGCAGTATTTT.